Listed below are T cell receptor beta chains from one sample, sequenced in a study of blood T cell repertoires in COVID-19. Repertoires were generated with immunoSEQ multiplex PCR, while TCRdb's copy carries only in-frame clones and drops some. The sample includes roughly 250,000 clones, about 80% of them seen just once. Input material: peripheral blood. Receptors originate from a woman at least 80 years old with acute or convalescent COVID-19. The CDR3 runs from the conserved cysteine through the conserved F or W. A D gene is named only where the DNA matches it firmly. Not every row has a clone size; where given, it reads once, few, many or a size class.

j_call clone_size d_call v_call cdr3_length cdr3_nt cdr3_aa
TRBJ2-7 - - TRBV13 15 TGTGCCAGCAGCTTAAAGTTTGGCCCTTCCTACGAGCAGTACTTC CASSLKFGPSYEQYF
TRBJ1-3 - - TRBV18 13 TGTGCCAGCTCACCTAACTCTGGAAACACCATATATTTT CASSPNSGNTIYF
TRBJ2-1 - TRBD1 TRBV5-4 13 TGTGCCAGCAGCGTACCAGGGGGCAATGAGCAGTTCTTC CASSVPGGNEQFF
TRBJ2-5 - - TRBV29-1 12 TGCAGCGTTGACCGGGGCCAAGAGACCCAGTACTTC CSVDRGQETQYF
TRBJ2-1 once - TRBV11-2 13 TGTGCCAGCAGCTCCAATCCCGACTCCCCCGTGGTCTTC CASSSNPDSPVVF
TRBJ1-5 - - TRBV7-9 14 TGTGCCAGCAGCTTAGCAAATCGAGGTCAGCCCCAGCATTTT CASSLANRGQPQHF
TRBJ2-6 once - TRBV2 13 TGTGCCAGCAAAATATCTGGGGCCAACGTCCTGACTTTC CASKISGANVLTF
TRBJ2-7 - TRBD2 TRBV28 12 TGTGCCAGCAGTTTACTAGCGGGAGAGCAGTACTTC CASSLLAGEQYF
TRBJ1-2 - TRBD1 TRBV5-1 14 TGCGCCAGCAGCTTGGATACAGGGGGCTATGGCTACACCTTC CASSLDTGGYGYTF
TRBJ2-1 - TRBD2 TRBV5-1 15 TGCGCCAGCAGCCCGGCGGCGGGAGGCTACAATGAGCAGTTCTTC CASSPAAGGYNEQFF
TRBJ2-5 - - TRBV2 14 TGTGCCAGCAGGCGGGACGGGCGGATACGGACCCAGTACTTC CASRRDGRIRTQYF
TRBJ1-1 - TRBD1 TRBV7-9 16 TGTGCCAGCAGCTTACGATCAGGGGGCCTGAACACTGAAGCTTTCTTT CASSLRSGGLNTEAFF
TRBJ2-7 - TRBD1 TRBV15 14 TGTGCCACCAGCACAAGACAGGGCCCCAACGAGCAGTACTTC CATSTRQGPNEQYF
TRBJ1-5 - - TRBV6-2/TRBV6-3 17 TGTGCCAGCAGCCGCTACCTTTTTCCTGATAGCAATCAGCCCCAGCATTTT CASSRYLFPDSNQPQHF
TRBJ1-3 - TRBD1 TRBV18 17 TGTGCCAGCTCACCACAGCTTCAAGGACAGGGAGAGAACACCATATATTTT CASSPQLQGQGENTIYF
TRBJ2-1 - - TRBV10-2 19 TGCGCCAGCAGTGAGTCGAATTCTCTGCGGTTGGGCTCCTACAATGAGCAGTTCTTC CASSESNSLRLGSYNEQFF
TRBJ2-1 few TRBD2 TRBV6-1 16 TGTGCCAGCAGTGAAGCTGCTAGCGGGAGTGGGAATGAGCAGTTCTTC CASSEAASGSGNEQFF
TRBJ2-7 - TRBD1 TRBV18 17 TGTGCCAGCTCACCAAGAACGAGCGGACAGGGGCCCGGGGAGCAGTACTTC CASSPRTSGQGPGEQYF
TRBJ2-3 - - TRBV7-9 12 TGTGCCAGCAGCCCGAACACAGCTACGCAGTATTTT CASSPNTATQYF
TRBJ2-2 once TRBD2 TRBV5-1 16 TGCGCCAGCAGGGAGTTTTGGCGGGAGGCGGCCGGGGAGCTGTTTTTT CASREFWREAAGELFF
TRBJ2-3 few - TRBV6-1 14 TGTGCCAGCAGTGAGAGGTCGGGCACAGATACGCAGTATTTT CASSERSGTDTQYF
TRBJ1-5 - - TRBV5-1 14 TGCGCCAGCAGCTCCGGGGGGGCAGGCGAGTCCCAGCATTTT CASSSGGAGESQHF
TRBJ2-3 once - TRBV29-1 15 TGCAGCGTCCTTTCCCGACAGGTCAGCACAGATACGCAGTATTTT CSVLSRQVSTDTQYF
TRBJ2-1 - - TRBV6-5 15 TGTGCCAGCATGACGCAGGGCCGCTCCTACAATGAGCAGTTCTTC CASMTQGRSYNEQFF
TRBJ1-2 - - TRBV11-2 13 TGTGCCAGCAGCTTACCAGGGAACTATGGCTACACCTTC CASSLPGNYGYTF
TRBJ1-4 - - TRBV7-9 15 TGTGCCAGCAGCTTACAGGGGACCTCTAATGAAAAACTGTTTTTT CASSLQGTSNEKLFF
TRBJ2-7 - TRBD2 TRBV12-3/TRBV12-4 13 TGTGCCAGCAGAACTTCTGGGGGGGGCGAGCAGTACTTC CASRTSGGGEQYF
TRBJ2-7 - - TRBV2 11 TGTGCCAGCAGTTACTCCTACGAGCAGTACTTC CASSYSYEQYF
TRBJ1-4 once - TRBV11-3 12 TGTGCCAGCCGTCGGACTAATGAAAAACTGTTTTTT CASRRTNEKLFF
TRBJ2-5 - TRBD2 TRBV9 17 TGTGCCAGCAGCGTAGGGCTGACTAGCGGGGGGCGGGAGACCCAGTACTTC CASSVGLTSGGRETQYF
TRBJ1-5 - - TRBV19 14 TGTGCCAGTAGTGTACCAGGGATTGGTCAGCCCCAGCATTTT CASSVPGIGQPQHF
TRBJ1-6 - - TRBV3-1/TRBV3-2 16 TGTGCCAGCAGCCACCCCAGGGGACACTATAATTCACCCCTCCACTTT CASSHPRGHYNSPLHF
TRBJ2-3 - TRBD1 TRBV5-4 16 TGTGCCAGCAGCTTGGGGGCTAGGGGGCCCGGGGATACGCAGTATTTT CASSLGARGPGDTQYF
TRBJ2-5 - TRBD1 TRBV5-1 15 TGCGCCAGCAGCTTTCAGGGGGCGATGGAAGAGACCCAGTACTTC CASSFQGAMEETQYF
TRBJ2-3 - TRBD1 TRBV19 16 TGTGCCAGTAGTAAAAACCGGGACAGGGGTACAGATACGCAGTATTTT CASSKNRDRGTDTQYF
TRBJ1-3 - - TRBV19 15 TGTGCCAGTAGTGACAGGCCGAACTCTGGAAACACCATATATTTT CASSDRPNSGNTIYF
TRBJ2-1 - - TRBV6-5 14 TGTGCCAGCAAGGAAGGGCAGGGCCGCACCGAGCAGTTCTTC CASKEGQGRTEQFF
TRBJ1-6 few TRBD1 TRBV7-9 13 TGTGCCAGCAGCATGACAGGGTATTCACCCCTCCACTTT CASSMTGYSPLHF
TRBJ1-3 - TRBD1 TRBV28 15 TGTGCCAGCACCACCAGGGGGAACTCTGGAAACACCATATATTTT CASTTRGNSGNTIYF
TRBJ1-6 - - TRBV7-9 16 TGTGCCAGCAGCTTGATTACTACAGGGCCAAATTCACCCCTCCACTTT CASSLITTGPNSPLHF
TRBJ2-2 - TRBD1 TRBV5-4 16 TGTGCCAGCAGCTTAGGGGGACAGGGAGGGTCCGGGGAGCTGTTTTTT CASSLGGQGGSGELFF
TRBJ2-3 - - TRBV7-2 13 TGTGCCAGCAGCTTACCCGGCACAGATACGCAGTATTTT CASSLPGTDTQYF
TRBJ1-5 - TRBD1 TRBV4-1 15 TGCGCCAGCAGCCAAGCTGGACAGGGGGCTCAGCCCCAGCATTTT CASSQAGQGAQPQHF
TRBJ1-2 once - TRBV4-1 16 TGCGCCAGCAGCCAAGATGCGGGGGGCTGGAGCTATGGCTACACCTTC CASSQDAGGWSYGYTF
TRBJ1-1 few - TRBV19 15 TGTGCCAGTAGTATTAGGACAAACGGGGGCACTGAAGCTTTCTTT CASSIRTNGGTEAFF
TRBJ2-5 - TRBD2 TRBV4-1 15 TGCGCCAGCAGCCAAGCGCGGGGGGGGAAAGAGACCCAGTACTTC CASSQARGGKETQYF